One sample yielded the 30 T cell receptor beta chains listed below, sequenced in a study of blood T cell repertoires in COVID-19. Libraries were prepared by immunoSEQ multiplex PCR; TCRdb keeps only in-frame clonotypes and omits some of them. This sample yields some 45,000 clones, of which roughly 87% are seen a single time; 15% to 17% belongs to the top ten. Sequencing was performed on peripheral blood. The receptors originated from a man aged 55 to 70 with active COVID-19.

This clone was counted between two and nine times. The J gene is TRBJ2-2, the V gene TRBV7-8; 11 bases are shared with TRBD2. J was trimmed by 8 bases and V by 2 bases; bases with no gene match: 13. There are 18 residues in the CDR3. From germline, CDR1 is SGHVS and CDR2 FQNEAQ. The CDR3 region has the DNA TGTGCCAGCAGCTTAATCACTAGCGGGGGTCCCTCGGGAGGGGAGCTGTTTTTT. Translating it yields CASSLITSGGPSGGELFF.

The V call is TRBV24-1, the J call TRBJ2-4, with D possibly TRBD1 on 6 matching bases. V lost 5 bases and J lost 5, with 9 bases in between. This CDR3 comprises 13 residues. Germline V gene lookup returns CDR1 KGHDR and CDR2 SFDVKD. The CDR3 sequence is CATSGRGENIQYF. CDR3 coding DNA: TGTGCCACCAGTGGCAGGGGAGAAAACATTCAGTACTTC.

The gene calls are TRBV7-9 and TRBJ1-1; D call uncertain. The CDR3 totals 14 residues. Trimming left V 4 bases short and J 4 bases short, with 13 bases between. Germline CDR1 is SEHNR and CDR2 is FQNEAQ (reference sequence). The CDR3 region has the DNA TGTGCCAGCAGCTCCCATACCTCGGGCACTGAAGCTTTCTTT. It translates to CASSSHTSGTEAFF.

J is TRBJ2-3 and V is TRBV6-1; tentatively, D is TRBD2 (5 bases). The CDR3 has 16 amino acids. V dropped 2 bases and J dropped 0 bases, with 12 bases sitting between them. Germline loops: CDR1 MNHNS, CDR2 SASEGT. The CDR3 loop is CASSENSGGSTDTQYF. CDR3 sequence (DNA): TGTGCCAGCAGTGAAAACTCGGGCGGGAGCACAGATACGCAGTATTTT.

The CDR3 protein is CASSLNRDYEQYF. In DNA form, the CDR3 reads TGTGCCAGCAGCTTAAACAGGGACTACGAGCAGTACTTC. The V gene is TRBV11-2, the J gene TRBJ2-7; TRBD1 might be the D (6 bases). V lost 2 bases to trimming and J lost 3 bases, with 8 bases between them. CDR1 is SGHAT, CDR2 FQNNGV, per germline. The CDR3 contains 13 residues.

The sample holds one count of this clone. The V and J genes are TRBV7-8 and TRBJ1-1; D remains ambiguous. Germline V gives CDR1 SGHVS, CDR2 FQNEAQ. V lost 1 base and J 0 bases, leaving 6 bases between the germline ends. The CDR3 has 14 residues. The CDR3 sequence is CASSLGHMNTEAFF. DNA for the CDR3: TGTGCCAGCAGCTTAGGACACATGAACACTGAAGCTTTCTTT.

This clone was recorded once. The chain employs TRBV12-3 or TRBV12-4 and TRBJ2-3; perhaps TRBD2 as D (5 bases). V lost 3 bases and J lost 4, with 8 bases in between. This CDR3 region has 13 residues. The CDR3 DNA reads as TGTGCCAGCAGTTTGAGGCGGGCAGATACGCAGTATTTT. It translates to CASSLRRADTQYF.

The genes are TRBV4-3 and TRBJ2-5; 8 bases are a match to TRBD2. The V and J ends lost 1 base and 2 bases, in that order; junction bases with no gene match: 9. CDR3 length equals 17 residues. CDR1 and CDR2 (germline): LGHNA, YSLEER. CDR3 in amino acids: CASSQGPGGAAQETQYF. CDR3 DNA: TGCGCCAGCAGCCAAGGTCCCGGGGGGGCGGCTCAAGAGACCCAGTACTTC.

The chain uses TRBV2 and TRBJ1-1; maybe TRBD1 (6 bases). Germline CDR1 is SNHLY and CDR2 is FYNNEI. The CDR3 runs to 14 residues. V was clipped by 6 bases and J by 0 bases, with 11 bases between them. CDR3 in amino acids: CASSLGQMNTEAFF. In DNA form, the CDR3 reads TGTGCCAGCAGCCTAGGACAGATGAACACTGAAGCTTTCTTT.

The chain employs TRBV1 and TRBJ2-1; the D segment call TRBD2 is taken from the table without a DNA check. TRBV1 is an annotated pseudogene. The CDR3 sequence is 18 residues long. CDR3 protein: CTSSHPYLLVHPYNEQFF. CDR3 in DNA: TGCACCAGCAGCCACCCATACTTGCTAGTTCACCCCTACAATGAGCAGTTCTTC.

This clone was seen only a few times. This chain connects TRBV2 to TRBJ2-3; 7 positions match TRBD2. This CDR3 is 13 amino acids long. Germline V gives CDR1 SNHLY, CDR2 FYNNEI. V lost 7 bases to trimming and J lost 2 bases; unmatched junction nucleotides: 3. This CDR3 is CASTSGYTDTQYF. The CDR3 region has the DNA TGTGCCAGCACTAGCGGATACACAGATACGCAGTATTTT.

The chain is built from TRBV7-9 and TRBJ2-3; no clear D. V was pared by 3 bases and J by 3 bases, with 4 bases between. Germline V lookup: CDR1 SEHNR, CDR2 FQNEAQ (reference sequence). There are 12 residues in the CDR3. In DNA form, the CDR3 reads TGTGCCAGCAGCTTGCGTACAGATACGCAGTATTTT. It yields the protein CASSLRTDTQYF.

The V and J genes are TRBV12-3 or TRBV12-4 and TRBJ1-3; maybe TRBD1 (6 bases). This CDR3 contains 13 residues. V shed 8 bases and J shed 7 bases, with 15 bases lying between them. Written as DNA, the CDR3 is TGTGCCAGCGGGGACCAGGGGAAGAACACCATATATTTT. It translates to CASGDQGKNTIYF.

The CDR3 region is CASDYGWEAFF. CDR3 bases: TGTGCCTCGGACTATGGTTGGGAGGCTTTCTTT. The chain links TRBV30 to TRBJ1-1; unclear D gene. This CDR3 contains 11 residues. From germline, CDR1 is GTSNPN and CDR2 SVGIG (reference sequence). Trimming left V 7 bases short and J 11 bases short, with 17 bases between.

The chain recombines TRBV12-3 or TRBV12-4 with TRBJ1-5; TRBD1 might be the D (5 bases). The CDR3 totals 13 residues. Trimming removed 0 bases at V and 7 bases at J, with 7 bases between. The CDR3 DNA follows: TGTGCCAGCAGTTTAGCGTGGGGCCAGCCCCAGCATTTT. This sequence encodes CASSLAWGQPQHF.

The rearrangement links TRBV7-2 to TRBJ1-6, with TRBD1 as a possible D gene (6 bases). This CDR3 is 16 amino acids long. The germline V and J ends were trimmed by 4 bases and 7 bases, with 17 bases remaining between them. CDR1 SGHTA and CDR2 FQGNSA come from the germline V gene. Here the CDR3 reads CASSSRRAGANSPLHF. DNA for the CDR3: TGTGCCAGCAGCTCCCGACGGGCAGGGGCCAATTCACCCCTCCACTTT. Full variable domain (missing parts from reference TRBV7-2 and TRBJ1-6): GAGVSQSPSNKVTEKGKDVELRCDPISGHTALYWYRQSLGQGLEFLIYFQGNSAPDKSGLPSDRFSAERTGGSVSTLTIQRTQQEDSAVYLCASSSRRAGANSPLHFGNGTRLTVT.

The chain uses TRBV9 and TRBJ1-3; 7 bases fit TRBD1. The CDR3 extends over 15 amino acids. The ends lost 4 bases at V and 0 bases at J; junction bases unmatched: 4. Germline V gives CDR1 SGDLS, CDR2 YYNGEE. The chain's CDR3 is CASSPRTGSGNTIYF. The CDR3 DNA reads TGTGCCAGCAGCCCCCGGACAGGCTCTGGAAACACCATATATTTT.

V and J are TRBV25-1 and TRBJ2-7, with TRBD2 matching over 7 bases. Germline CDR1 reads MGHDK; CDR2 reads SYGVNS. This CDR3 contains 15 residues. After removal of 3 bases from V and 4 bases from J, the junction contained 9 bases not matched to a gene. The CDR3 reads CASSDLAAATYEQYF. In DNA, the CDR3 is TGTGCCAGCAGTGACCTAGCGGCCGCGACTTACGAGCAGTACTTC.

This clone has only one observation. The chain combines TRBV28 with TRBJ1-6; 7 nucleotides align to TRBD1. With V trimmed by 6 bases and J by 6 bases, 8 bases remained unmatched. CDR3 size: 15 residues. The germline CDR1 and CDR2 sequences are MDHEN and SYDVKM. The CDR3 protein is CASSYSSGGNSPLHF. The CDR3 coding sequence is TGTGCCAGCAGCTATTCCTCAGGGGGTAATTCACCCCTCCACTTT.

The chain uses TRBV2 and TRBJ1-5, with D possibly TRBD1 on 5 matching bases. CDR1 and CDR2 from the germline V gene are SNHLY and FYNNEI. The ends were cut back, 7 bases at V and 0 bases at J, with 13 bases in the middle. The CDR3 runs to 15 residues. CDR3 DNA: TGTGCCAGCACGGGGGTGGTGAATAGCAATCAGCCCCAGCATTTT. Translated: CASTGVVNSNQPQHF.

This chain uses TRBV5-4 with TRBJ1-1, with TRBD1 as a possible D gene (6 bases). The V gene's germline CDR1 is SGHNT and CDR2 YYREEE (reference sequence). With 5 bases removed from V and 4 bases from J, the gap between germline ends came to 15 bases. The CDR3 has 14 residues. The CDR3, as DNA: TGTGCCAGCAGGGTCGGGGGGGCAACCACTGAAGCTTTCTTT. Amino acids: CASRVGGATTEAFF.

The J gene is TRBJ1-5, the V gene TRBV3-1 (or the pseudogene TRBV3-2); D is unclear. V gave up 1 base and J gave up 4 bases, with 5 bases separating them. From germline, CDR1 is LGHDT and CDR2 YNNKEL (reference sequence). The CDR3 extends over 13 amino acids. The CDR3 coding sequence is TGTGCCAGCAGCCAAGGAGGTAATCAGCCCCAGCATTTT. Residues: CASSQGGNQPQHF.

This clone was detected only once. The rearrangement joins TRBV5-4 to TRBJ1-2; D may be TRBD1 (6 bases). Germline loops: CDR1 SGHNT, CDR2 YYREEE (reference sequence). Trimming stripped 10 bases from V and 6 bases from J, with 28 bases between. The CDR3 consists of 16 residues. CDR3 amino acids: CASHGVGALTSNGYTF. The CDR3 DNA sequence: TGTGCCTCCCATGGCGTGGGGGCGTTGACTTCCAATGGCTACACCTTC. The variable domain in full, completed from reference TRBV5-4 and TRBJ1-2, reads ETGVTQSPTHLIKTRGQQVTLRCSSQSGHNTVSWYQQALGQGPQFIFQYYREEENGRGNFPPRFSGLQFPNYSSELNVNALELDDSALYLCASHGVGALTSNGYTFGSGTRLTVV.

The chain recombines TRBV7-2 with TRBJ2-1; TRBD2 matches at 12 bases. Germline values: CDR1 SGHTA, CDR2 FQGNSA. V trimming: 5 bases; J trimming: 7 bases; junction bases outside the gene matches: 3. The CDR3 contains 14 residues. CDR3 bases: TGTGCCAGCAGCCCTGGACTAGCGGGGAATGAGCAGTTCTTC. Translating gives CASSPGLAGNEQFF.

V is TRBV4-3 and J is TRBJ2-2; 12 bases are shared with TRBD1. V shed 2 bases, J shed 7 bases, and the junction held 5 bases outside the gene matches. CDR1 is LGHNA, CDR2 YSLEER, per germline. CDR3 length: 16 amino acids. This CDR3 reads CASSQLGQGAGGELFF. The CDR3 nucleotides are TGCGCCAGCAGCCAATTGGGACAGGGGGCGGGCGGGGAGCTGTTTTTT.

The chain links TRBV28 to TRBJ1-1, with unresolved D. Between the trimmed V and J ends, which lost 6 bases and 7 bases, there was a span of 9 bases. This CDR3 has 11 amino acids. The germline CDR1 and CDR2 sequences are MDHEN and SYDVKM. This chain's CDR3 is CASRHKFEAFF. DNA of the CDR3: TGTGCCAGCAGACATAAATTTGAAGCTTTCTTT.

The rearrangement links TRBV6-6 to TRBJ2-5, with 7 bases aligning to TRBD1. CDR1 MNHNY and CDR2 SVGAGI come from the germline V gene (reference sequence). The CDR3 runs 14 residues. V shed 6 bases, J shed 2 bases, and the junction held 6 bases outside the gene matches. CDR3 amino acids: CASRGQMLQETQYF. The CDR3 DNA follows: TGTGCCAGCAGGGGACAGATGTTACAAGAGACCCAGTACTTC.

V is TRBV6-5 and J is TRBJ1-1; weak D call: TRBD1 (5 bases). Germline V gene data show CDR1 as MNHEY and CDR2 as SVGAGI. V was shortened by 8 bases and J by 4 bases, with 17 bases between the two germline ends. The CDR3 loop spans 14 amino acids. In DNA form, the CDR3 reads TGTGCCAGCGATCTCACGCGGGGCACCACTGAAGCTTTCTTT. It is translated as CASDLTRGTTEAFF.

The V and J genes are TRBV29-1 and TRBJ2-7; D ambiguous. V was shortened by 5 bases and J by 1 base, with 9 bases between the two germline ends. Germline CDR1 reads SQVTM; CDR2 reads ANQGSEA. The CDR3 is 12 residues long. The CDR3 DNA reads TGCAGCGTTATAACAGATTCCTACGAGCAGTACTTC. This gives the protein CSVITDSYEQYF.

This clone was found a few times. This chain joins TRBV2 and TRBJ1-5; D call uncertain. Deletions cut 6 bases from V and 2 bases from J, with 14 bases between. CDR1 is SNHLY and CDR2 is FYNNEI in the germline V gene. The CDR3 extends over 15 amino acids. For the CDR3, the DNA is TGTGCCAGCAGGCTTGGTGGCACAGGCAATCAGCCCCAGCATTTT. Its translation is CASRLGGTGNQPQHF.